This T cell receptor beta chain was identified during a study of identical twins. The length of the CDR3 is 18 residues. CDR1 DFQATT and CDR2 SNEGSKA come from the germline V gene (reference sequence). Trimming at V came to 6 bases and at J to 9 bases, leaving 23 bases not matched to a gene. Study outcomes and limitations: Cord blood's abundant beta clonotypes had fewer insertions, unlike memory repertoires. Beta out-of-frame sequences showed weaker excess twin sharing.

TCRdb recomputed calls from the 5' RACE reads with MiXCR, one row per CDR3 protein. Of 200,000 to 250,000 distinct CDR3 sequences listed, approximately 6.8% are singletons. This clonotype was seen many times. Its antigen is not identified. The data also belong to a second study, concerning yellow fever vaccine responses in identical twins.

Input material: CD8+ T cells sorted from blood. The V call is TRBV20-1, the J call TRBJ2-1, with TRBD2 matching 10 bases. The receptor was derived from a woman between 18 and 30 years old in good health. Here the CDR3 DNA reads TGCAGTGCCAATGGGCTAGCGGGAGAGGGGGCCCATTTTGGTGAGCAGTTCTTC. Protein product: CSANGLAGEGAHFGEQFF.